This T cell receptor (beta chain) was found in a study of molecular identifiers for immune sequencing clone quantification. Germline CDR1 and CDR2: LGHNA and YSLEER. Trimming removed 0 bases at V and 1 base at J, with 11 bases between. The CDR3 runs to 16 residues. This clonotype was recorded at least ten times. Using 10%, 30% or 50% RNA, naive CD8 libraries were derived from around 20,000 to 1,000,000 sorted cells. MiXCR, applied by TCRdb to the PCR reads, yields one record per CDR3 protein. The sample lists 35,000 or so distinct CDR3 sequences, 15% to 20% occurring once. This TCR came from a human donor in good health. Some libraries in this study had Jurkat cell RNA spiked in. Sequenced sample: naive CD8+ T cells from blood, with Jurkat cell RNA spiked in. Subset defined: FACS-sorted CD8+CD4-CCR7+CD45RA+ naive T cells. V usage is TRBV4-3 and J usage is TRBJ2-3; D is possibly TRBD2 (6 bases). CDR3 region: CASSQELTSRTDTQYF. In nucleotides, the CDR3 is TGCGCCAGCAGCCAAGAGCTAACTAGCCGCACAGATACGCAGTATTTT.